The clone carrying this TCR beta chain was found a few times. The V segment lost 2 bases and the J segment 7 bases; nucleotides outside the gene matches: 10. Germline V gene data show CDR1 as ENHRY and CDR2 as SYGVKD. This CDR3 is 15 amino acids long. The entry originates in a study of control samples from healthy donors and cancer patients. Only in-frame clones appear in the TCRdb table, and some are missing; sequencing was by immunoSEQ multiplex PCR. The table records 120,000 to 150,000 clones, more than 85% of them present only once. The gene calls are TRBV10-3 and TRBJ1-2; TRBD1 aligns across 7 bases. The sequence was obtained from a man younger than 45 in good health. Material: blood. CDR3 sequence reads: CAISESGLTGTGYTF. The CDR3 nucleotides read TGTGCCATCAGTGAGAGTGGACTGACAGGGACTGGCTACACCTTC.